This T cell receptor (beta chain) was identified in a study of regulatory T cells in long-lasting Graves disease (dated by TCRdb to 2020 to 2022). General notes on the study: Newly diagnosed Graves' disease patients had taken antithyroid drugs for less than 3 months. Peripheral blood TCR sequencing and RNA sequencing compared persistent Graves' disease patients with newly diagnosed Graves' disease patients. The study took place in China and was registered as a clinical trial. A total of roughly 33 samples underwent TCR sequencing: some 13 from persistent and roughly 20 from newly diagnosed Graves' disease patients.

This clonotype was picked up many times. It lacks a known antigen. No qualities accompany the bases; no much larger clone lies one base away. Beyond this particular receptor, the publication reports: Persistent disease showed preferential use of TRBV28, TRBJ1-2 and TRBJ2-5, whereas newly diagnosed disease favored TRBV20-1 and TRBJ2-1. The authors acknowledged the small sample size as a limitation that may reduce accuracy. Patients with persistent disease shared more public clonotypes (around 2,500) than newly diagnosed patients did (more than 900). The study examined only peripheral blood because the primary lesion, thyroid tissue, could not be accessed. Sequencing and analysis were restricted to the TCR beta chain. Compared with newly diagnosed patients, patients with persistent Graves' disease had lower TCR Shannon entropy and fewer highly expanded clones, which suggests clonal expansion.

V drops 1 base and J drops 1 base, leaving 8 bases in between. The CDR3 spans 14 residues, from the cysteine through the phenylalanine. CDR3 DNA only is kept here, 42 bases in frame from base 1. Looking up the germline V gene yields CDR1 SGHDT and CDR2 YYEEEE. Library construction relied on multiplex PCR. The reads were generated on an Illumina HiSeq 4000. CDR3 regions were amplified by Arm-PCR with iRepertoire HTBI primers to construct TCR beta libraries. Gel purification was performed on PCR products prior to sequencing. On the authors' methods: Gene usage analysis of CDR3 amino acid clonotypes used the 55 to 80 TRBV and around 13 TRBJ segments found across samples. Filtered high-quality paired reads were merged into contigs using COPE and FqMerger. BLAST was used to align contigs to the IMGT TRBV, TRBD and TRBJ reference genes, and CDR3 was defined following IMGT. Any clonotype with a frequency above 0.1% was counted as a highly expanded clone. Shannon entropy served as the measure of repertoire diversity, while the Gini coefficient captured V-J evenness. Public clonotypes were defined as clonotypes shared by more than one individual. The public reads were quality trimmed at Q25 with fastp and then assembled into clones with MiXCR by TCRdb, keeping productive beta chains. One record per CDR3 amino acid sequence lists the most common genes and DNA. The V and J calls shown here were made by TCRdb, not taken from the authors' results. A total of some 250,000 distinct CDR3 sequences appear in this sample, 20% to 25% of them only once. The biggest ten clones account for about 15% of the sample.

In light of the paper, this sample's time point label describes: newly diagnosed GD, antithyroid drugs for less than 3 months. RNA was extracted from PBMCs in TRIzol for both TCR sequencing and RNA sequencing. The diagnosis of Graves' disease followed American Thyroid Association guidelines. Recruitment of patients was carried out at an endocrinology department in Xi'an, China. Each patient gave 8.5 to 9.5 milliliters of peripheral blood, collected in an EDTA anticoagulant tube. Ficoll Paque Plus density gradient separation was used to isolate PBMCs, and no additional T cell sorting was done. An Agilent 2100 Bioanalyzer and agarose gel were used to check RNA quality, while a NanoDrop 2000 measured RNA concentration.

The sequencing here drew on peripheral blood mononuclear cells (PBMCs), taken at new diagnosis, from a patient treated with antithyroid drugs. The sequence is built from TRBV5-6 and TRBJ2-5; the D gene is unclear. This clonotype was sampled from a female donor with Graves disease. The bases are TGTGCCAGCAGCTTGCTACAGCTCCAAGAGACCCAGTACTTC. Its protein reads: CASSLLQLQETQYF. With all but the CDR3 taken from the reference TRBV5-6 and TRBJ2-5 genes, the full variable domain is: DAGVTQSPTHLIKTRGQQVTLRCSPKSGHDTVSWYQQALGQGPQFIFQYYEEEERQRGNFPDRFSGHQFPNYSSELNVNALLLGDSALYLCASSLLQLQETQYFGPGTRLLVL.